These T cell receptor beta chains were read from a single sample in a study of T cell clonotyping in hematopoietic cell transplantation. The data were produced by immunoSEQ multiplex PCR, yet TCRdb's version contains in-frame clones alone and is incomplete. The sample includes approximately 28,000 clones, around 83% of them seen just once. Sample: peripheral blood mononuclear cells, taken before stem cell transplant. All receptors derive from an older woman with acute myeloid leukemia. Some clones in this sample may be carry-over from other donors' samples. Both conserved end residues are trimmed from each CDR3.

v_gene: TRBV4-3
CDR3aa: ASSHQGANYYGYT

v_gene: TRBV5-1
CDR3aa: ASSLTPGTGKNEQY

v_gene: TRBV2
CDR3aa: ASPGTTFTDTQY

v_gene: TRBV28
CDR3aa: ASERKAGFHGYT

v_gene: TRBV2
CDR3aa: AIPTGTGELF

v_gene: TRBV5-1
CDR3aa: ASSPGQGALRNTGELF

v_gene: TRBV4-1
CDR3aa: ASSLGGGKIEQY

v_gene: TRBV5-1
CDR3aa: ASRRQGTSGNTIY

v_gene: TRBV27
CDR3aa: ASSPTRLAGSDNEQF

v_gene: TRBV23-1
CDR3aa: ASSRHIQDHGSGANVLT

v_gene: TRBV10-3
CDR3aa: AISESRVYEQY

v_gene: TRBV6-5
CDR3aa: ASSSSRRDSPLH

v_gene: TRBV10-3
CDR3aa: AITPGQGVSPLH

v_gene: TRBV19
CDR3aa: ASFRKGNTGELF

v_gene: TRBV5-5
CDR3aa: ASSWPTQRGDTYEQY

v_gene: TRBV27
CDR3aa: ASSLLGTTRGEQY

v_gene: TRBV13
CDR3aa: ASSYGGGTEAF

v_gene: TRBV7-8
CDR3aa: ASSVDRGLGKSSYNSPLH

v_gene: TRBV28
CDR3aa: ASRTPQGAQGYT

v_gene: TRBV21-1
CDR3aa: ASSSKMGGWAF

v_gene: TRBV27
CDR3aa: ASNAYTNTGELF

v_gene: TRBV5-1
CDR3aa: ASSFRTEDYEQY

v_gene: TRBV5-1
CDR3aa: ASSLGAGVTTSTDTQY

v_gene: TRBV5-1
CDR3aa: ASRGTGGSYEQY

v_gene: TRBV5-4
CDR3aa: ASSRDTYEQY

v_gene: TRBV2
CDR3aa: ASSDLAGGAVHNEQF

v_gene: TRBV5-4
CDR3aa: ATRPGTSGKGTQY

v_gene: TRBV19
CDR3aa: ASSERDDSSYEQY

v_gene: TRBV19
CDR3aa: ASMPESSYNSPLH

v_gene: TRBV10-3
CDR3aa: AISEGTSDQETQY

v_gene: TRBV29-1
CDR3aa: SVGPSGEGAQY

v_gene: TRBV7-9
CDR3aa: ASSQFLAGFYNEQF

v_gene: TRBV27
CDR3aa: ASSSHRYEQY

v_gene: TRBV7-8
CDR3aa: ASSLYPGGDRGYT

v_gene: TRBV14
CDR3aa: ASSDPPTRRGAGELF

v_gene: TRBV18
CDR3aa: ASSPQQVTGELF

v_gene: TRBV5-1
CDR3aa: ASSPTEGLGEKLF

v_gene: TRBV6-5
CDR3aa: ASSSYEPGRGTEAF

v_gene: TRBV5-1
CDR3aa: ASSLDLAGGNEQF

v_gene: TRBV29-1
CDR3aa: SVVSSGQGY

v_gene: TRBV2
CDR3aa: ASSDFRDIYGYT

v_gene: TRBV1
CDR3aa: TSSQDGGTEAF

v_gene: TRBV5-6
CDR3aa: ASSYRREQF

v_gene: TRBV27
CDR3aa: ASTATGGHSPLH

v_gene: TRBV14
CDR3aa: ASSQESRGELF

v_gene: TRBV7-2
CDR3aa: ASSHGLAGVTDTQY